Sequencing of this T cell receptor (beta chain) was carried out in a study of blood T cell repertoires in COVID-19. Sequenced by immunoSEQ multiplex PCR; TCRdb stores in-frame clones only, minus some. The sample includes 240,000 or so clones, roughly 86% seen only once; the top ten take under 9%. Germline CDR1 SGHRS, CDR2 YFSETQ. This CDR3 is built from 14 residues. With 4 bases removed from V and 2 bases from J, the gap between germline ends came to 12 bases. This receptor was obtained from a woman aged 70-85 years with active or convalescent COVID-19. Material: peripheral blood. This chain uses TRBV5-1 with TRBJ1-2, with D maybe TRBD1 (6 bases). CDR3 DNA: TGCGCCAGCAGCCCCGGACAGTTAAACTATGGCTACACCTTC. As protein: CASSPGQLNYGYTF.